This entry lists 5 T cell receptor beta chains sequenced from one sample in a study of blood T cell repertoires in COVID-19. Sequenced by immunoSEQ multiplex PCR; TCRdb stores in-frame clones only, minus some. The sample holds 150,000 or so clones, 80% seen once. The sample consisted of PBMCs or T cells enriched from blood (not recorded which). The receptor set was obtained from a woman aged 60 to 75 who had recovered from COVID-19.

The genes are TRBV3-1 (or the pseudogene TRBV3-2) and TRBJ2-5; 7 bases line up with TRBD1. From germline, CDR1 is LGHDT and CDR2 YNNKEL (reference sequence). V shed 2 bases, J shed 2 bases, and the junction held 11 bases outside the gene matches. CDR3 length equals 17 residues. In DNA, the CDR3 is TGTGCCAGCAGCCAATCCAGGGGATTACAGGGGCAAGAGACCCAGTACTTC. Amino acid sequence: CASSQSRGLQGQETQYF.

This chain joins TRBV3-1 (or the pseudogene TRBV3-2) and TRBJ1-5, with D possibly being TRBD1 (5 bases). V was trimmed by 0 bases and J by 7 bases, leaving 10 bases between them. The germline gives CDR1 LGHDT, CDR2 YNNKEL (reference sequence). CDR3 length: 14 amino acids. As DNA, the CDR3 is TGTGCCAGCAGCCAAGATCGGGGGTACCAGCCCCAGCATTTT. Encoded protein: CASSQDRGYQPQHF.

V usage is TRBV5-6 and J usage is TRBJ2-7; TRBD2 matches 7 bases. CDR1 and CDR2 (germline): SGHDT, YYEEEE. V lost 1 base to trimming and J lost 4 bases; unmatched junction nucleotides: 5. CDR3 length: 14 residues. The CDR3 bases are TGTGCCAGCAGCTTGTGGGGGGGAGGTTACGAGCAGTACTTC. Translation gives CASSLWGGGYEQYF.

V usage is TRBV5-1 and J usage is TRBJ1-5; TRBD1 aligns across 7 bases. V lost 4 bases to trimming and J lost 2 bases; unmatched junction nucleotides: 3. CDR1 and CDR2 from the germline V gene are SGHRS and YFSETQ. CDR3 length: 14 residues. The CDR3: CASSTGDGNQPQHF. The DNA for the CDR3 is TGCGCCAGCAGCACAGGGGATGGCAATCAGCCCCAGCATTTT.

This clone occurred a few times. The V and J genes are TRBV6-5 and TRBJ2-7; the D is unclear. CDR3 length: 13 residues. CDR1 MNHEY and CDR2 SVGAGI come from the germline V gene. Trimming left V 6 bases short and J 0 bases short, with 9 bases between. CDR3 nucleotides: TGTGCCAGCAGCCTAGTTCCCTCCTACGAGCAGTACTTC. It codes for CASSLVPSYEQYF.